This is a list of T cell receptor beta chains from one sample in a study of sequential checkpoint blockade in melanoma. Using immunoSEQ multiplex PCR, the repertoire was profiled, and TCRdb retains in-frame clones only, with some absent. There are about 13,000 clones in the sample; 65% to 85% occur only once, and about 50% lies in the top ten. Sample: CD8+ T cells sorted from blood (inferred from file names), taken from a patient given nivolumab and ipilimumab in sequence. The receptors here all came from a human patient with melanoma. Some clones in this sample may be carry-over from other donors' samples. Each CDR3 is given with its conserved first and last residue. The order of the fields is D gene, J gene, V gene, clone size, CDR3 DNA, CDR3 protein. A D gene is named only where the DNA matches it firmly. Some rows have no size entry. The others give once, few or many, or a class for an expanded clone.

d_call: TRBD2; j_call: TRBJ2-1; v_call: TRBV4-1; clone_size: -; cdr3_nt: TGCGCCAGCAGCCAGACTAGCGGGTCCTACAATGAGCAGTTCTTC; cdr3_aa: CASSQTSGSYNEQFF
d_call: -; j_call: TRBJ2-1; v_call: TRBV9; clone_size: -; cdr3_nt: TGTGCCAGCAGCGAGGGGGGGGCCCGCTACAATGAGCAGTTCTTC; cdr3_aa: CASSEGGARYNEQFF
d_call: TRBD2; j_call: TRBJ2-7; v_call: TRBV10-3; clone_size: -; cdr3_nt: TGTGCCATCAGTGAGTTGGGGACTAGCGGGGAACTCGGCTACGAGCAGTACTTC; cdr3_aa: CAISELGTSGELGYEQYF
d_call: TRBD1; j_call: TRBJ1-4; v_call: TRBV10-3; clone_size: few; cdr3_nt: TGTGCCATCACCTCAGGGGGTACTAATGAAAAACTGTTTTTT; cdr3_aa: CAITSGGTNEKLFF
d_call: TRBD1; j_call: TRBJ2-3; v_call: TRBV15; clone_size: -; cdr3_nt: TGTGCCACCAGCAGTGATAGGGGACAGAACACAGATACGCAGTATTTT; cdr3_aa: CATSSDRGQNTDTQYF
d_call: -; j_call: TRBJ2-1; v_call: TRBV2; clone_size: -; cdr3_nt: TGTGCCAGCAGTGACAGGGGTAATGAGCAGTTCTTC; cdr3_aa: CASSDRGNEQFF
d_call: -; j_call: TRBJ2-7; v_call: TRBV4-1; clone_size: -; cdr3_nt: TGCGCCAGCAGCCAGGGGACACATCTGGCCTACGAGCAGTACTTC; cdr3_aa: CASSQGTHLAYEQYF
d_call: -; j_call: TRBJ1-1; v_call: TRBV4-2; clone_size: -; cdr3_nt: TGTGCCAGCAGCCACAGGCCGATCAACACTGAAGCTTTCTTT; cdr3_aa: CASSHRPINTEAFF
d_call: TRBD1; j_call: TRBJ1-1; v_call: TRBV27; clone_size: -; cdr3_nt: TGTGCCAGCAGGCCGGATGACAGGGGGTCGGTCGCTGAAGCTTTCTTT; cdr3_aa: CASRPDDRGSVAEAFF
d_call: TRBD1; j_call: TRBJ1-1; v_call: TRBV19; clone_size: -; cdr3_nt: TGTGCCAGTAGTCGGGGACGACAGGGGCACACTGAAGCTTTCTTT; cdr3_aa: CASSRGRQGHTEAFF
d_call: TRBD1; j_call: TRBJ1-4; v_call: TRBV4-2; clone_size: once; cdr3_nt: TGTGCCAGCAGCCAAGAAGCCGGGACAGCGGGTGAAAAACTGTTTTTT; cdr3_aa: CASSQEAGTAGEKLFF
d_call: TRBD2; j_call: TRBJ2-1; v_call: TRBV7-3; clone_size: -; cdr3_nt: TGTGCCAGCAGCTTAAAGGGGCGGGGGTCTTACAATGAGCAGTTCTTC; cdr3_aa: CASSLKGRGSYNEQFF
d_call: -; j_call: TRBJ1-2; v_call: TRBV21-1; clone_size: -; cdr3_nt: TGTGCCAGCAGCAACCGACAGGGTTATGGCTACACCTTC; cdr3_aa: CASSNRQGYGYTF
d_call: TRBD2; j_call: TRBJ2-7; v_call: TRBV5-4; clone_size: -; cdr3_nt: TGTGCCAGCAGCGGAGGGGTAGCGGGGGGGCCGGTCTACGAGCAGTACTTC; cdr3_aa: CASSGGVAGGPVYEQYF
d_call: -; j_call: TRBJ1-1; v_call: TRBV7-6; clone_size: few; cdr3_nt: TGTGCCAGCAGCTTAGTATCGGCGAGGGGGAACGCTGAAGCTTTCTTT; cdr3_aa: CASSLVSARGNAEAFF
d_call: TRBD1; j_call: TRBJ1-4; v_call: TRBV7-2; clone_size: -; cdr3_nt: TGTGCCAGCAGCAGAACAGGGGGGAAAAAACTGTTTTTT; cdr3_aa: CASSRTGGKKLFF
d_call: -; j_call: TRBJ1-1; v_call: TRBV15; clone_size: -; cdr3_nt: TGTGCCACCAGCAGAGACAGGGCAACAGAAGCTTTCTTT; cdr3_aa: CATSRDRATEAFF
d_call: TRBD1; j_call: TRBJ2-5; v_call: TRBV7-8; clone_size: -; cdr3_nt: TGTGCCAGCAGCTTAGGTCACCGTCTGGGACAGCAAGAGACCCAGTACTTC; cdr3_aa: CASSLGHRLGQQETQYF
d_call: -; j_call: TRBJ1-5; v_call: TRBV6-5; clone_size: -; cdr3_nt: TGTGCCAGCAGTTCGGGGTTAAACAATCAGCCCCAGCATTTT; cdr3_aa: CASSSGLNNQPQHF
d_call: -; j_call: TRBJ1-5; v_call: TRBV28; clone_size: -; cdr3_nt: TGTGCCAGCAGTTGGGGCGGGTTCGGGGGGCAACAGCCCCAGCATTTT; cdr3_aa: CASSWGGFGGQQPQHF
d_call: TRBD1; j_call: TRBJ1-5; v_call: TRBV15; clone_size: -; cdr3_nt: TGTGCCACCAGCAGAGTGGGGTCAGGGGGCTGGCAGCCCCAGCATTTT; cdr3_aa: CATSRVGSGGWQPQHF
d_call: -; j_call: TRBJ2-1; v_call: TRBV13; clone_size: once; cdr3_nt: TGTGCCAGCAGCCCTACGGACGGGAGCTCCTACAATGAGCAGTTCTTC; cdr3_aa: CASSPTDGSSYNEQFF
d_call: -; j_call: TRBJ2-2; v_call: TRBV2; clone_size: -; cdr3_nt: TGTGCCAGCACCCCCAATCGGGGACAGAACACCGGGGAGCTGTTTTTT; cdr3_aa: CASTPNRGQNTGELFF
d_call: TRBD1; j_call: TRBJ1-2; v_call: TRBV2; clone_size: few; cdr3_nt: TGTGCCAGCAGTGAAGCGCTCCGGGACAGGGGGTCTGGCTACACCTTC; cdr3_aa: CASSEALRDRGSGYTF
d_call: -; j_call: TRBJ1-1; v_call: TRBV5-4; clone_size: -; cdr3_nt: TGTGCCAGCAGCGGGGGGACGGTGAACACTGAAGCTTTCTTT; cdr3_aa: CASSGGTVNTEAFF
d_call: -; j_call: TRBJ1-1; v_call: TRBV4-2; clone_size: few; cdr3_nt: TGTGCCAGCAGCTTGGTTGCGGTGAACACTGAAGCTTTCTTT; cdr3_aa: CASSLVAVNTEAFF
d_call: TRBD2; j_call: TRBJ2-1; v_call: TRBV5-1; clone_size: -; cdr3_nt: TGCGCCAGCAGCTTGTCTCGCTCTAGCGGGCTTAACAATGAGCAGTTCTTC; cdr3_aa: CASSLSRSSGLNNEQFF
d_call: -; j_call: TRBJ2-7; v_call: TRBV28; clone_size: once; cdr3_nt: TGTGCCAGCAGTTTCGATTCTGGGGCACTGCGGTCCTACGAGCAGTACTTC; cdr3_aa: CASSFDSGALRSYEQYF
d_call: -; j_call: TRBJ2-7; v_call: TRBV5-1; clone_size: few; cdr3_nt: TGCGCCAGCAGCCCAAGAGGCAGGGGTGTCTACGAGCAGTACTTC; cdr3_aa: CASSPRGRGVYEQYF
d_call: -; j_call: TRBJ2-5; v_call: TRBV29-1; clone_size: -; cdr3_nt: TGCAGCGTCGAGGTGGAGACCCAGTACTTC; cdr3_aa: CSVEVETQYF
d_call: -; j_call: TRBJ2-1; v_call: TRBV30; clone_size: once; cdr3_nt: TGTGCCTGGGATGGAGGGACAGCCGAGCAGTTCTTC; cdr3_aa: CAWDGGTAEQFF
d_call: -; j_call: TRBJ2-1; v_call: TRBV7-8; clone_size: -; cdr3_nt: TGTGCCAGCAGCTTAGAACAAACAGAAGTCGGGGTTGAGTACAATGAGCAGTTCTTC; cdr3_aa: CASSLEQTEVGVEYNEQFF
d_call: TRBD2; j_call: TRBJ2-5; v_call: TRBV10-3; clone_size: -; cdr3_nt: TGTGCCATCAGTGGTAGCGGGGGGCAAGAGACCCAGTACTTC; cdr3_aa: CAISGSGGQETQYF
d_call: -; j_call: TRBJ1-2; v_call: TRBV27; clone_size: once; cdr3_nt: TGTGCCAGCAGTTTATCGATACGGACACGAGGCTACACCTTC; cdr3_aa: CASSLSIRTRGYTF
d_call: -; j_call: TRBJ2-7; v_call: TRBV4-1; clone_size: -; cdr3_nt: TGCGCCAGCAGCCAAGAGGTTCAGGGGCACTACGAGCAGTACTTC; cdr3_aa: CASSQEVQGHYEQYF
d_call: -; j_call: TRBJ1-2; v_call: TRBV5-1; clone_size: -; cdr3_nt: TGCGCCAGCAGATATTTATTGGGGCGCATGAATGGCTACACCTTC; cdr3_aa: CASRYLLGRMNGYTF
d_call: TRBD2; j_call: TRBJ2-7; v_call: TRBV7-3; clone_size: -; cdr3_nt: TGTGCCAGCAGCTTAGCGGGGGGGAGGGAGCAGTACTTC; cdr3_aa: CASSLAGGREQYF
d_call: -; j_call: TRBJ2-7; v_call: TRBV7-9; clone_size: -; cdr3_nt: TGTGCCAGCAGCTTATCCCGCGGCTCCTACGAGCAGTACTTC; cdr3_aa: CASSLSRGSYEQYF
d_call: TRBD1; j_call: TRBJ2-3; v_call: TRBV9; clone_size: few; cdr3_nt: TGTGCCAGCAATCGGGGACAGCGACCAGATACGCAGTATTTT; cdr3_aa: CASNRGQRPDTQYF
d_call: -; j_call: TRBJ2-7; v_call: TRBV11-3; clone_size: -; cdr3_nt: TGTGCCAGCAGCTTAGTCGGCAGGGACTACGAGCAGTACTTC; cdr3_aa: CASSLVGRDYEQYF
d_call: -; j_call: TRBJ2-1; v_call: TRBV7-9; clone_size: -; cdr3_nt: TGTGCCAGCAGTTGGACTGTGAGCTCCTACAATGAGCAGTTCTTC; cdr3_aa: CASSWTVSSYNEQFF
d_call: -; j_call: TRBJ2-2; v_call: TRBV27; clone_size: few; cdr3_nt: TGTGCCAGCACCTATGGGGCAGCAAACACCGGGGAGCTGTTTTTT; cdr3_aa: CASTYGAANTGELFF
d_call: -; j_call: TRBJ2-3; v_call: TRBV9; clone_size: -; cdr3_nt: TGTGCCAGCAGCACCGGGGGGCAGGGGACGCAGTATTTT; cdr3_aa: CASSTGGQGTQYF
d_call: -; j_call: TRBJ1-5; v_call: TRBV5-1; clone_size: -; cdr3_nt: TGCGCCAGCAGCGAGGGACTCGCGGTCAATCAGCCCCAGCATTTT; cdr3_aa: CASSEGLAVNQPQHF
d_call: TRBD2; j_call: TRBJ2-1; v_call: TRBV6-5; clone_size: -; cdr3_nt: TGTGCCAGCAGTCCCTCGACTAGCGGGGCCACAGAGCAGTTCTTC; cdr3_aa: CASSPSTSGATEQFF